The rows below give T cell receptor beta chains drawn from one sample of a study of control samples from healthy donors and cancer patients. Clones were sequenced by immunoSEQ multiplex PCR, and TCRdb holds only the in-frame ones, with some missing. The top ten hold 2% to 2.5% of the sample, which has about 150,000 clones, over 90% seen once. Specimen: blood. The receptor source for this set is a man aged 50 to 59 in good health. Each CDR3 is given with its conserved first and last residue. A D gene is named only where the DNA matches it firmly. Clone size is shown for a subset of rows, as once, few, many or a class of expanded clone.

size	J	V	D	DNA	CDR3
-	TRBJ1-6	TRBV28	-	TGTGCCAGCATTAAGGGAGCCTATAATTCACCCCTCCACTTT	CASIKGAYNSPLHF
-	TRBJ1-1	TRBV10-3	-	TGTGCCACCCGGGACGGAAACACTGAAGCTTTCTTT	CATRDGNTEAFF
once	TRBJ2-3	TRBV24-1	TRBD1	TGTGCCACCAGTGGGGGACAGGGGGCTAGCACAGATACGCAGTATTTT	CATSGGQGASTDTQYF
-	TRBJ1-2	TRBV28	TRBD1	TGTGCCAGCACCGACAGGGTGGATGGCTACACCTTC	CASTDRVDGYTF
-	TRBJ2-7	TRBV3-1/TRBV3-2	-	TGTGCCAGCAGCCAAGATCTGGGGGCGGACGAGCAGTACTTC	CASSQDLGADEQYF
once	TRBJ2-7	TRBV12-3/TRBV12-4	-	TGTGCCAGCAGTACCATCAATCCCTACGAGCAGTACTTC	CASSTINPYEQYF
-	TRBJ2-7	TRBV13	TRBD1	TGTGCCAGCAGACCGGGACAGTTATCCTACGAGCAGTACTTC	CASRPGQLSYEQYF
-	TRBJ1-1	TRBV5-1	-	TGCGCCAGCAGCTTGGCCCCTCAGATCGGAACTGAAGCTTTCTTT	CASSLAPQIGTEAFF
once	TRBJ2-5	TRBV5-5	TRBD1	TGTGCCAGCGAACAGGGGAATGGGGAGACCCAGTACTTC	CASEQGNGETQYF
-	TRBJ1-1	TRBV27	TRBD1	TGTGCCAGCAGCCGAAACAACCGGGACAGCCAAGCTTTCTTT	CASSRNNRDSQAFF
-	TRBJ1-1	TRBV4-1	-	TGCGCCAGCAGCTCGCCCGGGAAGGGGATGACTGAAGCTTTCTTT	CASSSPGKGMTEAFF
-	TRBJ2-7	TRBV28	TRBD2	TGTGCCAGCAGTTCCCCCGTACTAGCGGGAGCGGACGAGCAGTACTTC	CASSSPVLAGADEQYF
-	TRBJ2-7	TRBV27	-	TGTGCCAGCAGTGGGGACGTACTCCACTTC	CASSGDVLHF
-	TRBJ2-1	TRBV5-1	-	TGCGCCAGCAGCTTGACAGGCCAAAATGAGCAGTTCTTC	CASSLTGQNEQFF
-	TRBJ2-2	TRBV5-1	TRBD1	TGCGCCAGCAGCTCGGACAGGGCCCAAACCGGGGAGCTGTTTTTT	CASSSDRAQTGELFF
-	TRBJ2-1	TRBV10-1	TRBD2	TGCGCCAGCAGGAGTGACGGGAGGGCTTTTATCAGCAATGAGCAGTTCTTC	CASRSDGRAFISNEQFF
-	TRBJ1-1	TRBV28	-	TGTGCCGTTTGTGAAGGGGTCACTGAAGCTTTCTTT	CAVCEGVTEAFF
-	TRBJ2-1	TRBV3-1/TRBV3-2	-	TGTGCCAGCAGCCAAGGATCTGGGAACTACAATGAGCAGTTCTTC	CASSQGSGNYNEQFF
-	TRBJ1-1	TRBV12-5	-	TGTGCTAGTGCCCGACAGGCCGGGAACACTGAAGCTTTCTTT	CASARQAGNTEAFF
few	TRBJ2-3	TRBV7-9	TRBD2	TGTGCCAGCAGCTTAGAGGCTAGCGGGTCCCTCCACTATTTT	CASSLEASGSLHYF
-	TRBJ2-2	TRBV29-1	-	TGCAGCGTTGAGGACTATATGAACACCGGGGAGCTGTTTTTT	CSVEDYMNTGELFF
-	TRBJ1-1	TRBV29-1	-	TGCAGCGTTGCATTGCTGAACACTGAAGCTTTCTTT	CSVALLNTEAFF
-	TRBJ1-6	TRBV28	-	TGTGCCAGCAGTTTGATAACAGGGACCTCACCCCTCCACTTT	CASSLITGTSPLHF
-	TRBJ2-7	TRBV18	-	TGTGCCAGCTCGCCACAGGGGCGCCTAGCGGGCCCCTACGAGCAGTACTTC	CASSPQGRLAGPYEQYF
once	TRBJ1-5	TRBV6-1	-	TGTGCCAGCAGTGAATTGGGACTGAGCAATCAGCCCCAGCATTTT	CASSELGLSNQPQHF
once	TRBJ2-7	TRBV13	TRBD1	TGTGCCAGCAGCCCTTACGACAGGGGCGAGCAGTACTTC	CASSPYDRGEQYF
-	TRBJ1-6	TRBV7-9	-	TGTGCCAGCAGCGCAGGGATGTCACCCCTCCACTTT	CASSAGMSPLHF
once	TRBJ2-3	TRBV7-2	TRBD2	TGTGCCAGCAGCTTAGGGCCAGCGGGAGGTACAGATACGCAGTATTTT	CASSLGPAGGTDTQYF
-	TRBJ2-6	TRBV9	TRBD1	TGTGCCAGCTCAGGGGGTGACTCTGGGGCCAACGTCCTGACTTTC	CASSGGDSGANVLTF
-	TRBJ1-5	TRBV18	TRBD1	TGTGCCAGCTCACGCGGGTTTGGACAGGGGGGATCGGCGAGCAATCAGCCCCAGCATTTT	CASSRGFGQGGSASNQPQHF
-	TRBJ2-1	TRBV3-1/TRBV3-2	TRBD2	TGTGCCAGCAGCTTACCCGGGACTAGCAACTATGAGCAGTTCTTC	CASSLPGTSNYEQFF
-	TRBJ2-5	TRBV18	TRBD2	TGTGCCAGCTCACCACAAGCGGGGTTTGGGGGCCAAGAGACCCAGTACTTC	CASSPQAGFGGQETQYF
-	TRBJ1-1	TRBV29-1	TRBD1	TGCAGCGTTGGAGGTGGGGGGACAGGGGGCCCCATGAACACTGAAGCTTTCTTT	CSVGGGGTGGPMNTEAFF
once	TRBJ1-5	TRBV28	-	TGTGCCAGCAGTTTAGATCAGGGAAGTAGCAATCAGCCCCAGCATTTT	CASSLDQGSSNQPQHF
few	TRBJ2-2	TRBV10-1	TRBD2	TGCGCCAGCAGTGAGCGGCCAGCGGGAGCCACCGGGGAGCTGTTTTTT	CASSERPAGATGELFF
-	TRBJ1-2	TRBV28	-	TGTGCCAGCAGTTTATCGCACTCGGGGGGGTACTATGGCTACACCTTC	CASSLSHSGGYYGYTF
-	TRBJ1-5	TRBV19	TRBD1	TGTGCCAGTACCAGATCCCGGGACAGGGTCAATCAGCCCCAGCATTTT	CASTRSRDRVNQPQHF
many	TRBJ2-7	TRBV6-5	TRBD2	TGTGCCAGCAGTTACTCCCGGGAGGGCCATGGTGTGCAGTACTTC	CASSYSREGHGVQYF
-	TRBJ2-3	TRBV12-5	-	TGTGCTAGTGGTAAAGTGGGTGTTGGCACAGATACGCAGTATTTT	CASGKVGVGTDTQYF
-	TRBJ2-5	TRBV5-4	TRBD2	TGTGCCAGCAGCTTGGCGGGAGGGGGTCAAGAGACCCAGTACTTC	CASSLAGGGQETQYF
-	TRBJ1-5	TRBV29-1	-	TGCAGCGTTGAAGATCGAGTGGCCGGGCAGCATTTT	CSVEDRVAGQHF
-	TRBJ2-5	TRBV7-2	-	TGTGCCAGCAGCTTTCCTGGGGGCATAGAGACCCAGTACTTC	CASSFPGGIETQYF
-	TRBJ2-7	TRBV6-1	-	TGTGCCAGCAGTGAAGCGCCACAGGGTCCCTACGAGCAGTACTTC	CASSEAPQGPYEQYF
-	TRBJ2-7	TRBV11-2	-	TGTGCCAGCAGCTTAGGGCAGGTTGGGAGGGAGCAGTACTTC	CASSLGQVGREQYF
-	TRBJ2-1	TRBV3-1/TRBV3-2	TRBD2	TGTGCCAGCAGCCAACTCTCTAGCGGGAGCCATGAGCAGTTCTTC	CASSQLSSGSHEQFF
-	TRBJ2-3	TRBV3-1/TRBV3-2	-	TGTGCCAGCAGCCAAGAGAGCCGTACGCAGTATTTT	CASSQESRTQYF
few	TRBJ1-6	TRBV5-1	-	TGCGCCAGCAGCTTGGATGCGGGGGCGCGGAATTCACCCCTCCACTTT	CASSLDAGARNSPLHF
-	TRBJ2-3	TRBV9	TRBD2	TGTGCCAGCACTTCCCCTTTAGCGGGAGAATTTAATACGCAGTATTTT	CASTSPLAGEFNTQYF